This entry concerns a single T cell receptor beta chain. A few counts support this clone. The antigen it binds to is not known. No much larger clone is present one base from it, and per-base qualities are unavailable. Libraries were prepared through the immunoSEQ multiplex PCR assay. The multiplex PCR relied on a mix of 60 forward primers for TCR Vbeta segments and 13 reverse primers for TCR Jbeta segments. The CDR3 region of rearranged TCR beta genes was amplified from genomic DNA with a multiplex PCR assay. On the Illumina HiSeq System, the amplified TCR beta libraries were sequenced as 87-base-pair reads. The source study handled its data this way. Across the 640 or so repertoires, a later analysis counted 60 million to 90 million unique TCR beta chains, some 11 million of which were shared by at least two donors. To remove PCR and sequencing errors, raw reads were error-corrected and collapsed into unique sequences using a nearest-neighbor algorithm that merged closely related sequences. CDR3 sequences were aligned to IMGT reference sequences to assign V, D and J gene segments. For a sequence to be retained, a match of at least six nucleotides was required to both a V gene segment and a J gene segment. Rearrangements were called productive when the CDR3 lacked stop codons and stayed in frame with V and J; all others were non-productive. Following IMGT convention, CDR3 was defined as the stretch from the second conserved V-encoded cysteine up to the conserved J-encoded phenylalanine. Sequences without an unambiguous match to a single V gene segment were excluded from the earlier analysis of about 640 of the donors. An earlier analysis of under 750 of the donors called V segments functional above 56.7% productive rearrangements and segregating when the between-donor standard deviation exceeded 5%. A statistical classification framework was built to diagnose cytomegalovirus status from the catalog of TCR beta chain sequences. In a later analysis, V and J genes were assigned by comparing TCR nucleotide sequences against IMGT/GENE-DB human TR gene sequences. Using the TCRdist pipeline, a later analysis assigned CDR3 sequences along with most-parsimonious VDJ recombination scenarios. In a later analysis, every TCR beta chain was defined by the combination of its CDR3 amino acid sequence and its V-gene family, and reads without a unique V-gene family were dropped. As a way to deal with suspected cross-contamination and a sequencing artifact, a later analysis dropped more than 500 nucleotide sequences that were highly shared and had low generation probability. For each public chain, a later analysis derived a clonal expansion index from normalized ranks of inferred template counts within each repertoire. In a later analysis, generation probabilities were computed using a VDJ recombination model fitted to out-of-frame rearrangements, and the results were checked against IGoR. In a later analysis, TCR-TCR, TCR-HLA and TCR-CMV co-occurrence was scored with hypergeometric tests, and a repertoire-size bias correction was applied to TCR pairs. To estimate false discovery rates, a later analysis permuted the HLA or CMV assignments 20 times. A later analysis grouped co-occurring TCRs with DBSCAN, adding TCRdist sequence similarity when clustering within HLA-allele-positive subsets. For co-occurrence clustering, repertoires with fewer than 30,000 or more than 120,000 public chains were excluded, along with about five repertoires with anomalous nucleotide sharing. TCRdb took this table from immuneACCESS and kept in-frame rearrangements with V and J called. Such tables lack part of the clones; where checked against another copy, unresolved V genes explain under half of the gap, and the rest is unexplained. For V, J and clone size, that table is used; D and trimming come from the DNA. This sample holds under 200,000 clones; more than 9.5% were observed only once. The ten top clones hold approximately 8.4% of the sample.

This sample was included in a study of cytomegalovirus exposure and HLA in healthy donors (dated by TCRdb to 2016 to 2017). Concerning the study at large: An earlier analysis of roughly 500 of the donors reported about 260 Gb of sequence data and 90 million to 120 million unique TCR beta sequences obtained from some 200 million T cells. HLA typing covered class I and class II loci at four-digit resolution. All discovery cohort repertoires had been generated on a single sequencing platform. Among the roughly 400 genotyped donors, 75% to 90% belonged to the genetic ancestry cluster associated with self-reported Caucasian donors. The number of typed donors differed by locus: about 620-640 for A, B, C, DRB1 and DQB1; 500 to 550 for DQA1; around 610 for DPA1; and some 430 for DPB1. To predict cytomegalovirus infection status, the study combined high-throughput TCR immunosequencing, statistical association of individual TCRs with disease status, and machine learning. Besides the first cohort of around 670 subjects, a separate validation cohort made up of over a hundred different subjects was used. In an earlier analysis of 500 to 650 of the donors, high-throughput TCR beta sequencing was used to judge whether each TCR beta V gene segment behaved as functional or pseudogenic. On average, around 240,000 unique TCR beta nucleotide sequences were sequenced per donor among several hundred genotyped donors of the cohort, with roughly 19% of those sequences being non-productive. In the later analysis, no new phenotypic data were used to find candidate immune exposures; instead, reliance was placed on TCR beta sequences and their occurrence across donors. An early release that covered approximately 600 HLA-typed donors contained about 300 gigabases of sequencing data and 80 million or so unique TCR sequences. In a later genetic analysis, genome-wide SNP genotypes for about three fifths of the 666 donors were used, and that subset was treated as a discovery cohort. A later analysis re-analyzed previously published TCR beta repertoires from 550 to 700 donors and added high-resolution HLA genotyping to study TCR occurrence patterns. The study aimed to test whether signatures of past pathogen exposure could be identified by cataloging public T cell receptors. Roughly 5 DR-DQ haplotypes were treated as single units for association and clustering because of strong linkage in the cohort. The study used immunosequencing to profile the T cell repertoires of around 600 subjects and linked those repertoires to cytomegalovirus serostatus. Alongside the repertoire data, information on donor age, sex, ethnicity and CMV serostatus was compiled.

According to the germline V gene, CDR1 reads SGDLS and CDR2 reads YYNGEE. V and J lose 7 bases and 4 bases, and a span of 17 bases separates them. The CDR3 spans 15 residues, from the cysteine through the phenylalanine. CDR3 DNA is the only sequence kept; it has 45 bases, read in frame from the first base. The cohort comprised fewer than 750 healthy bone marrow donors. All cohort members were sampled while nominally healthy, although unrecorded immune exposures were likely present. The donor was CMV seropositive and was included in the group of 250 to 300 seropositive cohort members. A peripheral blood sample was collected from each donor, and TCR beta sequencing was performed on peripheral blood mononuclear cells. Genomic DNA extraction from the blood cell samples was performed with the Qiagen DNeasy Blood Extraction Kit. General findings and caveats noted by the study authors: A group of highly shared sequence variants was considered likely to be a technical artifact of the sequencing pipeline. A further reported finding was that TCR beta sequences accurately predicted the HLA-A and HLA-B alleles for most subjects in the first cohort. According to a later analysis, parvovirus B19, influenza, CMV and Epstein-Barr virus appeared linked to several top co-occurrence clusters. Most TCR sequences were observed very rarely across donors, whereas some public TCRs were present in many individuals. In vitro tests confirmed that a few of the cytomegalovirus-associated TCR beta chains recognize cytomegalovirus antigens. An association between a missense DCLRE1C variant and V-gene and J-gene trimming of TCR beta chains was found in a later genetic analysis and replicated in an independent cohort. In a later analysis, the rate of TCR association differed among HLA loci, with DRB1 alleles having the most associated TCRs and HLA-C alleles having the fewest. In a later analysis, HLA-associated TCR beta chains were found to be more clonally expanded and to have lower generation probabilities than equally common non-associated chains. A later genetic analysis reported fewer N-insertions in productive TCRs among donors in an Asian-associated ancestry cluster than the approximately 700-donor mean. Assigning TCR associations to individual alleles was difficult when HLA alleles, especially DR and DQ, strongly co-occurred. Because counts were too low, about 18 rarely observed V segments, including chromosome 9 orphons, were excluded from the earlier analysis of 500 to 700 of the donors. It was suggested by the authors that the approach could potentially be generalized to other disease states and immunological phenotypes. This cohort had only TCR beta chains sequenced, and the lack of alpha or paired-chain data limited which features could be detected. Because HLA typing was unavailable for some donors at each locus, only the typed subset was used in association tests. The classifier was reported to diagnose cytomegalovirus status with high specificity and sensitivity in both the original and validation cohorts. Broadly in line with IMGT annotations, most TCR beta V segments showed up in productive rearrangements about 90% or about 30% of the time in an earlier analysis of some 590 of the donors. In a later analysis, about 16,000 TCR beta sequences were associated with specific HLA alleles at a false discovery rate of 0.05. A later analysis found that most CMV-associated TCR beta chains appeared HLA-restricted, with HLA associations seemingly driven largely by CMV exposure. Correlated functional status among segregating V segments might be attributable to linkage disequilibrium, but an unknown experimental factor could not be ruled out. A total of fewer than 200 TCR beta chains were listed by the study as associated with cytomegalovirus. CMV serostatus was the only immune exposure information available for the cohort. The presence/absence analyses assumed that sequencing depth was roughly uniform across donors, and that assumption may not be true. The 87-base-pair reads could not distinguish some IMGT-functional V segments, including TRBV6-2 and TRBV6-3, so those segments were excluded.

Sample: PBMCs. The V gene is TRBV9 and the J gene is TRBJ2-2; tentative D gene TRBD2, with 7 bases matching. This clonotype originated in a man in his fifties or sixties in good health and CMV-seropositive. For the CDR3, the sequence is CASGWGRGTTGELFF. The bases read TGTGCCAGCGGCTGGGGGCGGGGGACCACCGGGGAGCTGTTTTTT. When the CDR3 is completed using the reference TRBV9 and TRBJ2-2 genes on either side, the full variable domain is DSGVTQTPKHLITATGQRVTLRCSPRSGDLSVYWYQQSLDQGLQFLIQYYNGEERAKGNILERFSAQQFPDLHSELNLSSLELGDSALYFCASGWGRGTTGELFFGEGSRLTVL.